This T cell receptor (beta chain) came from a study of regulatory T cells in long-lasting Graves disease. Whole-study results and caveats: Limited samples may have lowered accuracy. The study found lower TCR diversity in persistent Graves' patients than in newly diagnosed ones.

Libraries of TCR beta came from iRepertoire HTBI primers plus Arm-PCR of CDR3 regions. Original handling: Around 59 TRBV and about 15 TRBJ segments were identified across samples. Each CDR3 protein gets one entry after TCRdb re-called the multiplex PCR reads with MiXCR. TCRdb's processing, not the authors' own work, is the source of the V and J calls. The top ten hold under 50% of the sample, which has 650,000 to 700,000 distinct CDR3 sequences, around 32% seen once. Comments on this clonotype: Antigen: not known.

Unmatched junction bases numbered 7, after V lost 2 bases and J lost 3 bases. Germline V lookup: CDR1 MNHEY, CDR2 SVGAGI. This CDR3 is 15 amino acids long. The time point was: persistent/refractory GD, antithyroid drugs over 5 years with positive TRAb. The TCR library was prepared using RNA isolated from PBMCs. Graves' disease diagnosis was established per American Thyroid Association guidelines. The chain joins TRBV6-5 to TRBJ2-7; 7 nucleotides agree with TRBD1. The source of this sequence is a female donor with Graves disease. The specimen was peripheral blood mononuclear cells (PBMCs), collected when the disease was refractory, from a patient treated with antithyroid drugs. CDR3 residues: CASSYHQTGNYEQYF. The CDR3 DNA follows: TGTGCCAGCAGTTACCATCAGACAGGGAACTACGAGCAGTACTTC.